This T cell receptor (beta chain) is from a study of T cells after yellow fever vaccination (dated by TCRdb to 2018 to 2020). Background on the whole study: The SMART-Seq v4 Ultra Low Input RNA kit was used to prepare libraries from fractions with low cell numbers. To track T-cell clones before and after primary and booster YFV17D yellow fever vaccination, bulk TCR alpha and beta repertoires were sequenced longitudinally. Two healthy male donors, one aged 18 to 30 and one aged 30 to 40 years, made up the cohort. Bulk PBMC replicates and cell subsets were isolated from blood drawn at multiple timepoints before and after both primary and secondary immunization.

Instrument used: Illumina NovaSeq 6000. Synthesis of TCR cDNA relied on 5'RACE template switching, a step that introduced a universal primer site along with unique molecular identifiers. Priming for cDNA synthesis came from both the TCR alpha and TCR beta constant segments. Library amplification used two PCR steps, and the second PCR step added sample barcodes and sequencing adapters. Sequencing of libraries was performed on Illumina HiSeq 2500 (2x100 bp) or NovaSeq (2x150 bp). As for how the authors treated the data: MIGEC handled demultiplexing of reads and collapsing into UMI consensus sequences, while MiXCR performed V(D)J alignment. Vaccine-responding clonotypes were defined with edgeR using replicate PBMC samples, requiring FDR below 0.01 and a log2 fold change above 5 up to day 15. CD4 or CD8 identity was assigned to each bulk clonotype according to whether the clonotype was present at higher abundance in the sequenced CD4 repertoire or the sequenced CD8 repertoire. In-frame beta chains were kept once TCRdb had trimmed the public reads at Q25 with fastp and called clones with MiXCR. Under each unique CDR3 protein, matching rows form one entry showing the most common genes and DNA. These V and J calls derive from TCRdb rather than the authors' analysis. The sample table records some 350,000 distinct CDR3 sequences; about 4% of these occur just once. Around 24% of the sample goes to the ten largest clones.

This clonotype has at least ten counts. It has no known antigen specificity. The input lacks base qualities; no much larger clone sits a single base away. V loses 5 bases, J loses 8 bases, and the germline ends lie 17 bases apart. Spanning cysteine to phenylalanine, the CDR3 consists of 14 amino acids. Only CDR3 DNA is held: 42 bases, read in frame from base 1. The treatment or condition label corresponds to: live attenuated yellow fever vaccine strain. At every blood-draw timepoint, two biological replicates of bulk PBMCs were collected. A standard Ficoll-Paque protocol was used to isolate PBMCs from peripheral blood. TriZol was used to extract RNA from bulk PBMCs, from CD4 and CD8 fractions, and from dextramer-positive and dextramer-negative fractions. What the work shows at the level of the full study, not this receptor alone: Most clones expanded after primary vaccination were re-detected after the booster (around 96% of CD4 and about 88% of CD8), suggesting broad memory maintenance. A small fraction of clonotypes showed up in both the CD4 and CD8 compartments, probably as a result of convergent recombination. The secondary T-cell response was found to be weaker but faster than the primary response, with a peak reached on day 5 rather than on day 15. Only a couple of donors were included in the study, so the extent to which the findings can be generalized is limited. Computational filtering was needed because FACS-sorted repertoires could contain abundant contaminating clonotypes from the bulk population.

This receptor chain uses TRBV12-3 or TRBV12-4 and TRBJ2-3; the D gene is possibly TRBD1 or TRBD2, with 5 bases matching each. This specimen was PBMCs, taken 5 days after the yellow fever booster vaccination. The TCR originated in a man between 18 and 29 years old who received the YFV17D yellow fever vaccine. The bases are TGTGCCAGCAGTCCGGGGCCCGAGACGGGTACGCAGTATTTT. Its protein is CASSPGPETGTQYF.